This entry is about one TCR beta chain. Time point of the sample: pretreatment peripheral blood. Locally advanced or metastatic urothelial carcinoma was present in patients. This entry is derived from a study of PD-L1 blockade in urothelial cancer. Study as a whole: It was around 2014 that patients started atezolizumab at 1,200 mg intravenously every 3 weeks.

The CDR3 runs to 14 residues. The V gene lost 0 bases and the J gene lost 4 bases, with 6 bases spanning the gap. Per germline, CDR1 KGHSH and CDR2 LQKENI. Added to each PCR by spiking were synthetic TCR analog templates. Sequencing used immunoSEQ multiplex PCR; TCRdb keeps in-frame clones, though not all of them. Here the sample spans around 82,000 clones, 84% being singletons. The sample consisted of PBMCs, taken around atezolizumab (anti-PD-L1) treatment. The clonotype was recovered from a man between 60 and 70 years old with urothelial cancer. V gene TRBV18 combines with J gene TRBJ1-4, with no clear D. The CDR3 DNA sequence: TGTGCCAGCTCACCACCGGGCGATAATGAAAAACTGTTTTTT. Protein: CASSPPGDNEKLFF.